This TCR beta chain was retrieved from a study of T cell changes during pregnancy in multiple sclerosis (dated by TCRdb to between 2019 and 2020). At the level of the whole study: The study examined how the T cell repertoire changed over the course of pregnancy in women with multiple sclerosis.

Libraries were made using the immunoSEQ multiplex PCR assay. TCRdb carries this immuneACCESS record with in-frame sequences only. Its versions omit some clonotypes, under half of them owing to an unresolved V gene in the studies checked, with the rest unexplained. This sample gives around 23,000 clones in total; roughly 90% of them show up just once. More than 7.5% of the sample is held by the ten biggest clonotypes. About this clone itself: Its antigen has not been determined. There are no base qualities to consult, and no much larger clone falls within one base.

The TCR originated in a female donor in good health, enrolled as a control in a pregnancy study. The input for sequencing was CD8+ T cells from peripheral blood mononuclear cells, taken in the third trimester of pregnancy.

The DNA is as follows: TGTGCCAGCAGCTTAATGGGGACACCCTCCCGGAATGAGCAGTTCTTC. Translation gives CASSLMGTPSRNEQFF. This sequence uses TRBV7-3 and TRBJ2-1; tentative D gene TRBD1, with 6 bases matching. Spanning cysteine to phenylalanine, the CDR3 consists of 16 amino acids. The DNA shown is the 48-base CDR3, in frame from base 1. CDR1 and CDR2, looked up from the germline V gene, are SGHTA and FQGTGA. V gives up 1 base and J gives up 7 bases, and the segment between their germline ends measures 17 bases.